Listed below are T cell receptor beta chains from one sample, sequenced in a study of OX40 agonist ivuxolimab in advanced cancers. Data came from immunoSEQ multiplex PCR; TCRdb stores just in-frame clones and leaves some out. The sample includes approximately 60,000 clones, roughly 87% of them seen just once. This sample comprised CD4+ or CD8+ T cells sorted from blood, obtained in a trial of the OX40 agonist ivuxolimab. These receptor sequences come from an adult with an advanced solid tumor such as melanoma, head and neck, liver or kidney cancer. Each CDR3 is given with its conserved first and last residue. The D gene is left open where the match is weak. The listing skips clone size in some rows; elsewhere it reads once, few, many or a size class.

D gene	V gene	J gene	clone size	CDR3 protein	CDR3 DNA
TRBD1	TRBV5-6	TRBJ1-5	NA	CASSFGGDRGQPQHF	TGTGCCAGCAGCTTTGGGGGGGACAGGGGCCAGCCCCAGCATTTT
NA	TRBV7-9	TRBJ1-5	NA	CASSPDGLTPQHF	TGTGCCAGCAGCCCGGACGGCTTGACGCCCCAGCATTTT
TRBD1	TRBV4-1	TRBJ1-6	NA	CASSLPDRGHSPLHF	TGCGCCAGCAGCCTACCGGACAGGGGTCATTCACCCCTCCACTTT
TRBD2	TRBV29-1	TRBJ2-3	NA	CSVEGLADTDTQYF	TGCAGCGTTGAAGGTCTAGCGGACACAGATACGCAGTATTTT
TRBD1	TRBV7-8	TRBJ2-7	NA	CASSTYRTGSYEQYF	TGTGCCAGCAGCACGTATCGGACAGGATCCTACGAGCAGTACTTC
TRBD1	TRBV7-3	TRBJ2-1	NA	CASSLGTGGGSEQFF	TGTGCCAGCAGCTTAGGGACAGGGGGAGGAAGTGAGCAGTTCTTC
TRBD2	TRBV2	TRBJ2-1	NA	CASRGASGRNEQFF	TGTGCCAGCAGAGGCGCTAGCGGGAGAAATGAGCAGTTCTTC
TRBD2	TRBV19	TRBJ2-2	NA	CASSSSGGELFF	TGTGCCAGTAGCTCTAGCGGTGGAGAGCTGTTTTTT
NA	TRBV6-1	TRBJ1-6	medium-sized	CASSDRPGPYNSPLHF	TGTGCCAGCAGTGACCGGCCAGGGCCCTATAATTCACCCCTCCACTTT
NA	TRBV30	TRBJ1-1	NA	CAWSVLNRGGAFF	TGTGCCTGGAGTGTATTGAACCGAGGGGGGGCTTTCTTT
TRBD2	TRBV4-1	TRBJ2-5	NA	CASSQGSGGLMETQYF	TGCGCCAGCAGCCAAGGAAGCGGGGGGTTGATGGAGACCCAGTACTTC
NA	TRBV4-3	TRBJ1-4	NA	CASSQDFGGGTQNEKLFF	TGCGCCAGCAGCCAAGATTTCGGTGGGGGAACACAGAATGAAAAACTGTTTTTT
TRBD2	TRBV28	TRBJ2-3	NA	CASSSPLAGVTDTQYF	TGTGCCAGCAGTTCCCCTCTAGCGGGGGTTACAGATACGCAGTATTTT
NA	TRBV11-3	TRBJ1-1	few	CASSLDHGANTEAFF	TGTGCCAGCAGCTTAGATCACGGGGCGAACACTGAAGCTTTCTTT
NA	TRBV29-1	TRBJ2-2	NA	CSVEENTGELFF	TGCAGCGTTGAAGAGAACACCGGGGAGCTGTTTTTT
NA	TRBV28	TRBJ2-3	NA	CASSTINLLGSTDTQYF	TGTGCCAGCAGTACTATCAATTTACTTGGGTCCACAGATACGCAGTATTTT
NA	TRBV7-9	TRBJ1-1	NA	CASCYMGGTEAFF	TGTGCCAGCTGTTATATGGGGGGCACTGAAGCTTTCTTT
NA	TRBV7-9	TRBJ1-2	NA	CASSFAQYYGYTF	TGTGCCAGCAGCTTCGCGCAGTACTATGGCTACACCTTC
TRBD1	TRBV6-6	TRBJ1-6	NA	CASSSPGQGDSPLHF	TGTGCCAGCAGCTCCCCGGGACAGGGGGACTCACCCCTCCACTTT
NA	TRBV7-8	TRBJ2-1	NA	CASSRRDSSSYNEQFF	TGTGCCAGCAGCAGACGGGACTCGAGCTCCTACAATGAGCAGTTCTTC
TRBD2	TRBV9	TRBJ2-1	NA	CASSVAGQSSGREQFF	TGTGCCAGCAGCGTAGCAGGCCAGTCTAGCGGGCGCGAGCAGTTCTTC
NA	TRBV7-9	TRBJ1-1	NA	CASRREPEAFF	TGTGCCAGCAGACGGGAGCCTGAAGCTTTCTTT
NA	TRBV30	TRBJ2-7	NA	CAWSVGDGYEQYF	TGTGCCTGGAGTGTGGGGGATGGCTACGAGCAGTACTTC
NA	TRBV7-8	TRBJ1-1	NA	CASSRGSGTEAFF	TGTGCCAGCAGCAGGGGCAGCGGGACTGAAGCTTTCTTT
NA	TRBV9	TRBJ2-1	NA	CASSGALERSYNEQFF	TGTGCCAGCAGCGGGGCCCTGGAGAGAAGCTACAATGAGCAGTTCTTC
NA	TRBV7-9	TRBJ2-3	NA	CASSSTDTQYF	TGTGCCAGCAGCTCCACAGATACGCAGTATTTT
TRBD1	TRBV4-1	TRBJ1-1	NA	CASRPTGGWTEAFF	TGCGCCAGCAGACCCACAGGGGGTTGGACTGAAGCTTTCTTT
NA	TRBV7-9	TRBJ2-1	NA	CASSLGQGAYNEQFF	TGTGCCAGCAGCTTAGGACAAGGGGCCTACAATGAGCAGTTCTTC
NA	TRBV5-1	TRBJ1-4	NA	CASSLGQHAAEKLFF	TGCGCCAGCAGCTTGGGGCAGCACGCCGCTGAAAAACTGTTTTTT
NA	TRBV27	TRBJ1-1	once	CAIHGSGDTEAFF	TGTGCCATCCACGGCTCTGGGGACACTGAAGCTTTCTTT
TRBD1	TRBV25-1	TRBJ1-5	NA	CASSDDRGNQPQHF	TGTGCCAGCAGTGACGACAGGGGGAATCAGCCCCAGCATTTT
NA	TRBV5-8	TRBJ2-3	NA	CASSRDTGSDTQYF	TGTGCCAGCAGCCGGGACACTGGCTCAGATACGCAGTATTTT
TRBD1	TRBV5-1	TRBJ2-7	NA	CASKGQTYEQYF	TGCGCCAGCAAGGGACAGACCTACGAGCAGTACTTC
NA	TRBV6-6	TRBJ1-2	NA	CASSLPGPLDYGYTF	TGTGCCAGCTCCTTACCAGGCCCTCTTGACTATGGCTACACCTTC
NA	TRBV25-1	TRBJ2-1	NA	CASSAGTLSYNEQFF	TGTGCCAGCAGTGCTGGTACACTATCTTACAATGAGCAGTTCTTC
NA	TRBV7-6	TRBJ2-1	NA	CASSVSVNEQFF	TGTGCCAGCAGCGTTAGCGTAAATGAGCAGTTCTTC
NA	TRBV5-1	TRBJ2-2	few	CASSLAQDIVNTGELFF	TGCGCCAGCAGCTTGGCCCAGGACATAGTGAACACCGGGGAGCTGTTTTTT
NA	TRBV19	TRBJ2-1	NA	CASSIRGTYNEQFF	TGTGCCAGTAGTATCAGGGGGACTTACAATGAGCAGTTCTTC
NA	TRBV19	TRBJ1-1	NA	CASSIAGILNTEAFF	TGTGCCAGTAGTATTGCGGGTATACTGAACACTGAAGCTTTCTTT
TRBD2	TRBV19	TRBJ2-1	NA	CASSIMGLAGGPPYNEQFF	TGTGCCAGTAGTATAATGGGACTAGCGGGGGGCCCTCCATACAATGAGCAGTTCTTC
NA	TRBV7-8	TRBJ1-2	NA	CASSLGALNGYTF	TGTGCCAGCAGCCTGGGGGCCCTAAATGGCTACACCTTC
TRBD2	TRBV9	TRBJ2-2	NA	CASSVLRLAENTGELFF	TGTGCCAGCAGCGTGCTGAGACTAGCGGAGAACACCGGGGAGCTGTTTTTT
NA	TRBV7-8	TRBJ2-2	NA	CASSLFGGGNTGELFF	TGTGCCAGCAGCTTATTTGGGGGTGGGAACACCGGGGAGCTGTTTTTT
NA	TRBV6-5	TRBJ1-6	once	CASSYGGRTANSPLHF	TGTGCCAGCAGTTACGGGGGTCGGACAGCTAATTCACCCCTCCACTTT
TRBD1	TRBV10-2	TRBJ2-7	NA	CASRGTGDQISYEQYF	TGCGCCAGCAGGGGGACAGGCGACCAGATCTCCTACGAGCAGTACTTC
TRBD1	TRBV27	TRBJ1-5	NA	CASSVGTGSNQPQHF	TGTGCCAGCAGTGTCGGGACAGGGAGCAATCAGCCCCAGCATTTT
NA	TRBV5-1	TRBJ1-3	NA	CASSPTAGNTIYF	TGCGCCAGCAGCCCGACGGCAGGAAACACCATATATTTT
NA	TRBV5-1	TRBJ1-3	NA	CASSFDGSSGNTIYF	TGCGCCAGCAGCTTCGACGGCAGCTCTGGAAACACCATATATTTT
NA	TRBV11-2	TRBJ1-1	NA	CASSSTLGSNTEAFF	TGTGCCAGCAGCTCGACCCTAGGGTCGAACACTGAAGCTTTCTTT
TRBD1	TRBV5-4	TRBJ1-2	NA	CASSLGTGMYGYTF	TGTGCCAGCAGCTTGGGGACAGGGATGTATGGCTACACCTTC
NA	TRBV29-1	TRBJ1-2	NA	CSVERETAYGYTF	TGCAGCGTTGAACGAGAGACAGCCTATGGCTACACCTTC
NA	TRBV29-1	TRBJ2-1	NA	CSVDPLYFNEQFF	TGCAGCGTCGACCCTCTCTACTTCAATGAGCAGTTCTTC
NA	TRBV2	TRBJ1-5	NA	CASRWGGDQPQHF	TGTGCCAGCAGATGGGGAGGGGATCAGCCCCAGCATTTT
NA	TRBV2	TRBJ2-4	NA	CARRATEAKNIQYF	TGTGCCAGGAGGGCTACAGAAGCCAAAAACATTCAGTACTTC